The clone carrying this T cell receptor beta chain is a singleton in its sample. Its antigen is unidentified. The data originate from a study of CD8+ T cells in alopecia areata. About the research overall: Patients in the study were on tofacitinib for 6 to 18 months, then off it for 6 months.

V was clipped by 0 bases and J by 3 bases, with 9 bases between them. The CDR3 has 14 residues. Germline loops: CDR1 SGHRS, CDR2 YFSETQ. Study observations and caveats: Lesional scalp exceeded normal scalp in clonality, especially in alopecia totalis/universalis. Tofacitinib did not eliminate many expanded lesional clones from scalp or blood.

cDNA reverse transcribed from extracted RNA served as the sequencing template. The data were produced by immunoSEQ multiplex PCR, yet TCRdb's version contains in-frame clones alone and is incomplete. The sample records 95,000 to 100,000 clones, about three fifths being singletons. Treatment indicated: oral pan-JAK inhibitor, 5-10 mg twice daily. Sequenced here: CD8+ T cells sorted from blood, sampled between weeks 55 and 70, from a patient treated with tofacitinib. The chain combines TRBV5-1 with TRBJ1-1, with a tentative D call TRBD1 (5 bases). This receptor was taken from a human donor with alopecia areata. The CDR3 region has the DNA TGCGCCAGCAGCTTGGGGGGCTTCGACACTGAAGCTTTCTTT. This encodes CASSLGGFDTEAFF. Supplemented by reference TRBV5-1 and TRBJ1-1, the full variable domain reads KAGVTQTPRYLIKTRGQQVTLSCSPISGHRSVSWYQQTPGQGLQFLFEYFSETQRNKGNFPGRFSGRQFSNSRSEMNVSTLELGDSALYLCASSLGGFDTEAFFGQGTRLTVV.